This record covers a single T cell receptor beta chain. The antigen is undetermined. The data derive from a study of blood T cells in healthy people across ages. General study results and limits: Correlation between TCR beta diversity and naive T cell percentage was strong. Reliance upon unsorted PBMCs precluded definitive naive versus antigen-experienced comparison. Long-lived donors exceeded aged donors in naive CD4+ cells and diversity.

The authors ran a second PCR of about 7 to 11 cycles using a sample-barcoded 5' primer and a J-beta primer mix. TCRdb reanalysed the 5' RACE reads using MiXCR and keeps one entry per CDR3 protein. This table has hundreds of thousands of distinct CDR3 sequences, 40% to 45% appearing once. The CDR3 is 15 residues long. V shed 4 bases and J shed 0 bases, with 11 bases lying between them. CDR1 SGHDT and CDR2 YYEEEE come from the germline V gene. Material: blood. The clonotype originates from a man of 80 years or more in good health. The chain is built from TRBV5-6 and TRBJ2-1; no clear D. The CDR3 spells CASSELRSSYNEQFF. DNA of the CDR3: TGTGCCAGCAGCGAACTACGTAGCTCCTACAATGAGCAGTTCTTC. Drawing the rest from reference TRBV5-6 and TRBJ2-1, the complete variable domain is DAGVTQSPTHLIKTRGQQVTLRCSPKSGHDTVSWYQQALGQGPQFIFQYYEEEERQRGNFPDRFSGHQFPNYSSELNVNALLLGDSALYLCASSELRSSYNEQFFGPGTRLTVL.